Listed below are T cell receptor beta chains from one sample, sequenced in a study of breast tumors, draining lymph nodes, adjacent tissues. MiXCR was run by TCRdb on the multiplex PCR reads, yielding one entry per CDR3 protein. The sample consists of about 66,000 distinct CDR3 sequences, around two fifths of them appearing once. Material: breast tumor tissue. The receptors derive from a female donor with breast cancer. Some clones in this sample may be carry-over from other donors' samples. Both conserved end residues are part of each CDR3. The D gene is left open where the match is weak. Where a row states a size, it is once, few, many or the class of an expanded clone; other rows omit it.

>-|TRBD2|TRBV29-1|TRBJ2-1
TGCAGCGTTGAAGTAGCGGGGGGCAATGAGCAGTTCTTC
CSVEVAGGNEQFF
>many|-|TRBV3-2|TRBJ2-5
TGTGCCAGCAGCCAAGGGGGGAGCGGGGGACGGGAAGAGACCCAGTACTTC
CASSQGGSGGREETQYF
>many|-|TRBV19|TRBJ1-2
TGTGCCAGTAGTTGGGCAGGTGGGACCTATGGCTACACCTTC
CASSWAGGTYGYTF
>-|TRBD1|TRBV20-1|TRBJ2-5
TGCAGTGCTAGTCCGGGACAGCCTCAAGAGACCCAGTACTTC
CSASPGQPQETQYF
>many|-|TRBV9|TRBJ2-1
TGTGCCAGCAGCGTAGTAACGTCAAATGAGCAGTTCTTC
CASSVVTSNEQFF
>-|TRBD1|TRBV7-9|TRBJ2-1
TGTGCCAGCAGCTTGGGGCAGGGGGATGAGCAGTTCTTC
CASSLGQGDEQFF
>many|-|TRBV2|TRBJ1-4
TGTGCCAGCTGCCCGACAGAACTAAATGAAAAACTGTTTTTT
CASCPTELNEKLFF
>many|TRBD1|TRBV7-8|TRBJ1-5
TGTGCCAGCAGCTCCCTCAGGGACAGGGGGGGACAGCCCCAGCATTTT
CASSSLRDRGGQPQHF
>many|TRBD1|TRBV20-1|TRBJ1-4
TGCAGTGCGGGGGGGACAGGGTCTAATGAAAAACTGTTTTTT
CSAGGTGSNEKLFF
>-|-|TRBV29-1|TRBJ2-7
TGCAGCTTAGCGCATGGAAGCTCCTACGAGCAGTACTTC
CSLAHGSSYEQYF
>-|TRBD1|TRBV30|TRBJ1-2
TGTGCCTGGAGTGTACTGAGACTCTCCGGGACAGGGCCCACAGGCTACACCTTC
CAWSVLRLSGTGPTGYTF
>-|TRBD2|TRBV14|TRBJ2-7
TGTGCCAGCAGCCGACGGACTAGCGGGAGGGCCATCGAGCAGTACTTC
CASSRRTSGRAIEQYF
>-|TRBD2|TRBV7-9|TRBJ2-3
TGTGCTAGAGATTTAGCGGGGGGGCCAGATACGCAGTATTTT
CARDLAGGPDTQYF
>-|TRBD2|TRBV9|TRBJ2-3
TGTGCCAGCAGCGCGACTAGCGGGGGAACAGATACGCAGTATTTT
CASSATSGGTDTQYF
>-|TRBD1|TRBV13|TRBJ1-2
TGTGCCAGCAGCTTAGGGACAGGGCCCAACTATGGCTACACCTTC
CASSLGTGPNYGYTF
>many|-|TRBV7-6|TRBJ2-3
TGTGCCAGCAGCTTACCCCCCGGGAACACAGATACGCAGTATTTT
CASSLPPGNTDTQYF
>-|TRBD2|TRBV15|TRBJ2-3
TGTGCCACCAGCAGTAGCGGGAGGGGCACAGATACGCAGTATTTT
CATSSSGRGTDTQYF
>-|-|TRBV12-3/TRBV12-4|TRBJ1-2
TGTGCCAGCAGTTTATTGCGCTATGGCTACACCTTC
CASSLLRYGYTF
>many|-|TRBV2|TRBJ2-7
TGTGCCAGCAGTGAATTTGACGAGCAGTACTTC
CASSEFDEQYF
>many|TRBD2|TRBV5-6|TRBJ2-1
TGTGCCAGCAGCTTTGGAGCGGGAGGGAGAGGTGAGCAGTTCTTC
CASSFGAGGRGEQFF
>many|-|TRBV11-3|TRBJ2-7
TGTGCCAGCAGCTTAGGAGAGACTCGCTCCTACGAGCAGTACTTC
CASSLGETRSYEQYF
>many|TRBD2|TRBV27|TRBJ2-7
TGTGCCAGCAGTCCCCTAGCGGGTGGCTCCTACGAGCAGTACTTC
CASSPLAGGSYEQYF
>-|TRBD1|TRBV7-6|TRBJ2-2
TGTGCCAGCAGTCTCGTGGGGGACAGGAACACCGGGGAGCTGTTTTTT
CASSLVGDRNTGELFF
>-|TRBD2|TRBV7-7|TRBJ2-5
TGTGCTAGCAGCTCGGGACTAGCAAGCCAAGAGACCCAGTACTTC
CASSSGLASQETQYF
>-|TRBD1|TRBV12-3/TRBV12-4|TRBJ1-4
TGTGCCAGCAGAGGCACAGGGGAGGGTGAAAAACTGTTTTTT
CASRGTGEGEKLFF
>-|TRBD1|TRBV7-9|TRBJ1-6
TGTGCCAGCAGCGAAAGGGACAGGAATTCACCCCTCCACTTT
CASSERDRNSPLHF
>-|TRBD1|TRBV12-3/TRBV12-4|TRBJ1-6
TGTGCCAGCAGTTTTAACAGGGGGCAACGCGATTCACCCCTCCACTTT
CASSFNRGQRDSPLHF
>-|TRBD1|TRBV5-1|TRBJ2-1
TGTGCCAGCAGCTTAGGGACAGGGCTGGTCTTC
CASSLGTGLVF
>many|TRBD2|TRBV12-3/TRBV12-4|TRBJ2-3
TGTGCCAGCAGGGGGTCTAGCGGGGGGGGTCAGGCAGATACGCAGTATTTT
CASRGSSGGGQADTQYF
>many|TRBD1|TRBV4-1|TRBJ2-5
TGCGCCAGCAGCCAAGCGGGACAGGGGGAGGAGACCCAGTACTTC
CASSQAGQGEETQYF
>once|-|TRBV7-9|TRBJ2-7
TGTGCCAGCAGCTTAGGCGGAGAGAAATTCTACGAGCAGTACTTC
CASSLGGEKFYEQYF
>many|-|TRBV5-1|TRBJ1-2
TGCGCCAGCCGGCCTACAGGAGGCTATGGCTACACCTTC
CASRPTGGYGYTF
>many|-|TRBV2|TRBJ1-4
TGTGCCAGCAGTGAATATAGGCCCTCTCATGAAAAACTGTTTTTT
CASSEYRPSHEKLFF
>many|-|TRBV7-9|TRBJ2-5
TGTGCCAGCAGCTTATCTTCCCAGAAGGGAGAGACCCAGTACTTC
CASSLSSQKGETQYF
>many|-|TRBV7-9|TRBJ2-7
TGTGCCAGCAGCCTGGACATCTACGAGCAGTACTTC
CASSLDIYEQYF
>-|-|TRBV7-2|TRBJ1-5
TGTGCCAGCAGCTCTAGACTAGCGGGGGGGCCTACAATGAGCAATCAGCCCCAGCATTTT
CASSSRLAGGPTMSNQPQHF
>-|-|TRBV5-5|TRBJ2-5
TGTGCCAGCAGCGCCCAGGGACTCCAAGAGGCCCAGTACTTC
CASSAQGLQEAQYF
>medium-sized|TRBD2|TRBV20-1|TRBJ2-7
TGCAGTGCTAGAGACGTTAGCGGGAACTACGAGCAGTACTTC
CSARDVSGNYEQYF
>medium-sized|-|TRBV29-1|TRBJ2-2
TGCAGCGTTGACAGGTCAAGTCGTGGCGGGGAGCTGTTTTTT
CSVDRSSRGGELFF
>-|-|TRBV2|TRBJ1-6
TGTGCCAGCAGTGCCGGCAGAGAGGGTGTCCGGAATTCACCCCTCCACTTT
CASSAGREGVRNSPLHF
>many|-|TRBV18|TRBJ2-7
TGTGCCAGCTCCCCCTCGCCCTACGAGCAGTACTTC
CASSPSPYEQYF
>many|-|TRBV11-2|TRBJ2-6
TGTGCCAGCAGCACTCACTGGGGCCTATTTATGCGGGGGGCCAACGTCCTGACTTTC
CASSTHWGLFMRGANVLTF
>many|-|TRBV7-9|TRBJ1-5
TGTGCCAGCAGCTTAGGATACGGGCCCAGCAATCAGCCCCAGCATTTT
CASSLGYGPSNQPQHF
>-|TRBD2|TRBV12-3/TRBV12-4|TRBJ2-1
TGTGCCAGCAGTTTCCATGGACTAGCATTCGACAATGAGCAGTTCTTC
CASSFHGLAFDNEQFF
>many|-|TRBV7-2|TRBJ1-2
TGTGCCAGCAGCTCCTATGTGGGCTACACCTTC
CASSSYVGYTF
>few|TRBD1|TRBV27|TRBJ1-5
TGTGCCAGCAGCGATGACAGGGGTCAAGAGACCCAGCATTTT
CASSDDRGQETQHF
>many|TRBD1|TRBV19|TRBJ1-2
TGTGCCAGTAGTATGGACTTGGACAGGGGGAAGAACTATGGCTACACCTTC
CASSMDLDRGKNYGYTF
>-|-|TRBV19|TRBJ2-3
TGTGCCAGTAGTATAGATCCTAGGGGGGGTCAGTACACAGATACGCCGTATTTT
CASSIDPRGGQYTDTPYF
>once|-|TRBV9|TRBJ1-3
TGTGCCAGCAGCCCCCACGGACGGCTCTCTGGAAACACCATATATTTT
CASSPHGRLSGNTIYF
>many|TRBD2|TRBV3-1|TRBJ2-7
TGTGCCAGCAGTCCCGGACTAGCTTGGGAGCAGTACTTC
CASSPGLAWEQYF
>-|-|TRBV7-2|TRBJ1-1
TGTGCCAGCAGCCCGGCGGGCACTGAAGCTTTCTTT
CASSPAGTEAFF
>-|TRBD1|TRBV25-1|TRBJ1-4
TGTGCCAGCAGTGATCCCAGGGGGTGGGAAAAACTGTTTTTT
CASSDPRGWEKLFF
>many|-|TRBV29-1|TRBJ1-1
TGCAGCGTTGAGGTCATCGAACTGAACACTGAAGCTTTCTTT
CSVEVIELNTEAFF
>many|TRBD2|TRBV7-9|TRBJ2-1
TGTGCCAGCAGCCCCCGACTAGCAAAGGGGAATGAGCAGTTCTTC
CASSPRLAKGNEQFF